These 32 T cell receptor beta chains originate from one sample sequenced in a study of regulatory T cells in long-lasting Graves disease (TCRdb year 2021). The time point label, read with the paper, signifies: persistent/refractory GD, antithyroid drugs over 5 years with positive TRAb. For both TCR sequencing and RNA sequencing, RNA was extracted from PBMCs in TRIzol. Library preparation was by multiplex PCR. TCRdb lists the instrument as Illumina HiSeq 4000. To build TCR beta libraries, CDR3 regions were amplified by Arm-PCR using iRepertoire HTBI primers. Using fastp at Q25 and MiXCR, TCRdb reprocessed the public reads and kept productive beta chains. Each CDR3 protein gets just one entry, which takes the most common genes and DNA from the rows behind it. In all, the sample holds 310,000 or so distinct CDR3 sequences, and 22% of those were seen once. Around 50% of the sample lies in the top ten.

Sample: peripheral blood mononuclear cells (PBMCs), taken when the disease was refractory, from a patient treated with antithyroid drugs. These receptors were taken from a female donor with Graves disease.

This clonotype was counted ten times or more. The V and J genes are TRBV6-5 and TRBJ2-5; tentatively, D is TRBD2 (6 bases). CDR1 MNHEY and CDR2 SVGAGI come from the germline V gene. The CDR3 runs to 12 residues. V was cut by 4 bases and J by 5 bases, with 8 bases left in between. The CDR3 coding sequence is TGTGCCAGCAGTTCTAGCGATGAGACCCAGTACTTC. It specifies CASSSSDETQYF.

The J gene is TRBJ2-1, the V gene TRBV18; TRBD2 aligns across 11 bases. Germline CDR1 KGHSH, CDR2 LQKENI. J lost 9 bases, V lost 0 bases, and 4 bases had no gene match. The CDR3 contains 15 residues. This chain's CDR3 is CASSPPKLAGVEQFF. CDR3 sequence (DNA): TGTGCCAGCTCACCACCGAAACTAGCGGGAGTTGAGCAGTTCTTC.

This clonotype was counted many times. The chain's CDR3 is CASSSPLAGYYEQYF. CDR3 coding DNA: TGTGCCAGCAGTTCCCCCCTAGCGGGGTATTACGAGCAGTACTTC. The chain employs TRBV6-5 and TRBJ2-7, with 9 bases lining up with TRBD2. The CDR3 has 15 amino acids. V shed 4 bases, J shed 4 bases, and the junction held 8 bases outside the gene matches. Germline V gene sequence: CDR1 MNHEY, CDR2 SVGAGI.

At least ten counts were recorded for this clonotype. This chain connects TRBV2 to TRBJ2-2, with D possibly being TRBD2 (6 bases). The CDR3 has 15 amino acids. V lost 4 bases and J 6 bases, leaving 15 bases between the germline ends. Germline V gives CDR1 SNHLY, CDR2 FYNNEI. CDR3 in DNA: TGTGCCAGCAGTGTGGAGGGAGCGTTTTCCGGGGAGCTGTTTTTT. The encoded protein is CASSVEGAFSGELFF.

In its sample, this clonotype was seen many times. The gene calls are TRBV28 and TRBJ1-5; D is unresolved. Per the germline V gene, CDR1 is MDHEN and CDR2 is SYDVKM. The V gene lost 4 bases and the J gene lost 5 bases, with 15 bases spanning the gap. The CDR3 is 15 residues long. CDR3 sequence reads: CASSSSPYSDQPQHF. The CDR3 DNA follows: TGTGCCAGCAGTTCATCACCGTACTCAGATCAGCCCCAGCATTTT.

This CDR3 reads CASSLNVGRTGANVLTF. The CDR3, as DNA: TGCGCCAGCAGCTTGAATGTGGGGCGCACTGGGGCCAACGTCCTGACTTTC. This rearrangement joins TRBV5-1 to TRBJ2-6; possible D gene TRBD1, 5 bases. This CDR3 region has 17 residues. Trimming pared 1 base from V and 2 bases from J, leaving 13 bases between. Germline values: CDR1 SGHRS, CDR2 YFSETQ.

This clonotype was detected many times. The CDR3 DNA follows: TGTGCCAGCAAACGGAACACTGAAGCTTTCTTT. It translates to CASKRNTEAFF. The chain couples TRBV6-1 to TRBJ1-1; no clear D gene. CDR3 length equals 11 residues. Per the germline V gene, CDR1 is MNHNS and CDR2 is SASEGT. Trimming pared 7 bases from V and 1 base from J, leaving 4 bases between.

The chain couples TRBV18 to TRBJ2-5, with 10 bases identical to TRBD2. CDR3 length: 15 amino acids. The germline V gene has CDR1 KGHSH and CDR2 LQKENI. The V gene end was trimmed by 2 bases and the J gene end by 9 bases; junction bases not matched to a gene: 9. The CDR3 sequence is CASSPGLAGEEAQYF. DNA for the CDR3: TGTGCCAGCTCACCAGGTCTAGCGGGAGAGGAGGCCCAGTACTTC.

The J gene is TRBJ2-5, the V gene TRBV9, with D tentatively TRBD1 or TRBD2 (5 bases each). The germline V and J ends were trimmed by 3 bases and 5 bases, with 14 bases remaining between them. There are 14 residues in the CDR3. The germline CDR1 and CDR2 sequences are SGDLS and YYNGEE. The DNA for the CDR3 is TGTGCCAGCAGCGGTGCCGGGGCAGTGGAGACCCAGTACTTC. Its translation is CASSGAGAVETQYF.

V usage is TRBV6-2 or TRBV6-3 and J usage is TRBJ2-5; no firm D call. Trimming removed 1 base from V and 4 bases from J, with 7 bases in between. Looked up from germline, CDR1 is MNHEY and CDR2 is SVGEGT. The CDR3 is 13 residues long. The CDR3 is CASSYLARETQYF. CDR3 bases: TGTGCCAGCAGTTACTTGGCGAGAGAGACCCAGTACTTC.

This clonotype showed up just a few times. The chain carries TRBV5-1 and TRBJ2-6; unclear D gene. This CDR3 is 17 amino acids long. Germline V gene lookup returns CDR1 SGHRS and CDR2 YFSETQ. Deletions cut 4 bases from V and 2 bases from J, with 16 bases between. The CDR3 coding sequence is TGCGCCAGCAGCGACCCGCAACACGATACTGGGGCCAACGTCCTGACTTTC. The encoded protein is CASSDPQHDTGANVLTF.

The CDR3 region is CASSYSPGQTTGELFF. Written as DNA, the CDR3 is TGTGCCAGCAGTTACTCCCCGGGACAGACCACCGGGGAGCTGTTTTTT. The V call is TRBV6-5, the J call TRBJ2-2, with TRBD1 matching over 7 bases. V trimming: 0 bases; J trimming: 4 bases; junction bases outside the gene matches: 5. Germline V gene data show CDR1 as MNHEY and CDR2 as SVGAGI. The CDR3 covers 16 residues.

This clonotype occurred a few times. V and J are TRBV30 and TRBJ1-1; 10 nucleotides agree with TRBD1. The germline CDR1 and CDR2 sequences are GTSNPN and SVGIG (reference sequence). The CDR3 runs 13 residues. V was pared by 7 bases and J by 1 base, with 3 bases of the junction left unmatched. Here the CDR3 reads CAFRDRGNTEAFF. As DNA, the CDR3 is TGTGCCTTCCGGGACAGGGGGAACACTGAAGCTTTCTTT.

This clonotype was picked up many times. The CDR3 loop reads CASSPAPAGAIYEQYF. CDR3 bases: TGTGCCAGCAGTCCCGCCCCTGCGGGTGCCATCTACGAGCAGTACTTC. The chain joins TRBV6-1 to TRBJ2-7, with D tentatively TRBD2 (5 bases). Per the germline V gene, CDR1 is MNHNS and CDR2 is SASEGT. The V and J ends lost 5 bases and 3 bases respectively, with 20 bases between them. There are 16 residues in the CDR3.

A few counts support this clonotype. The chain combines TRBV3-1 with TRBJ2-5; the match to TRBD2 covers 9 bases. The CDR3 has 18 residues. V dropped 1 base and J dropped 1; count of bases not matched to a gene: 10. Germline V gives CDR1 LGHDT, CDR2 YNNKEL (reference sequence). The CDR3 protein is CASSQVFSGRPSQETQYF. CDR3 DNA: TGTGCCAGCAGCCAAGTATTCAGCGGGAGGCCTTCCCAAGAGACCCAGTACTTC.

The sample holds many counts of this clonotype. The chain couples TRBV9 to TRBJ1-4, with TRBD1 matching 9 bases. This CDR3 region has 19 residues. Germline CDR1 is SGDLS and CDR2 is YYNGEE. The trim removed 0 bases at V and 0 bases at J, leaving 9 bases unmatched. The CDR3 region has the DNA TGTGCCAGCAGCGTAGTTGGACGGGACAGGGATTCAACTAATGAAAAACTGTTTTTT. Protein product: CASSVVGRDRDSTNEKLFF. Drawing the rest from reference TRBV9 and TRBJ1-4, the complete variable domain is DSGVTQTPKHLITATGQRVTLRCSPRSGDLSVYWYQQSLDQGLQFLIQYYNGEERAKGNILERFSAQQFPDLHSELNLSSLELGDSALYFCASSVVGRDRDSTNEKLFFGSGTQLSVL.

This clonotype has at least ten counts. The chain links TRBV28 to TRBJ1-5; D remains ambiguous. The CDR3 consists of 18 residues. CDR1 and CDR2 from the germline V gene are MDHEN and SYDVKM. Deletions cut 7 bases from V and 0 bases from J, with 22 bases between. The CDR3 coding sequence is TGTGCCAGCAACACCCTGGCGGGCAGACCGTATAGCAATCAGCCCCAGCATTTT. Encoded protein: CASNTLAGRPYSNQPQHF.

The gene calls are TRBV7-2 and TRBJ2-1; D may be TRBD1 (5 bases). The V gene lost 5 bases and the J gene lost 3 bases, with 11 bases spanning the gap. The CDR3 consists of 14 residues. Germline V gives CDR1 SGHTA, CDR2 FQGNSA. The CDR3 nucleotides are TGTGCCAGCAGCCAGGGTAGCCTCTACAATGAGCAGTTCTTC. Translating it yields CASSQGSLYNEQFF.

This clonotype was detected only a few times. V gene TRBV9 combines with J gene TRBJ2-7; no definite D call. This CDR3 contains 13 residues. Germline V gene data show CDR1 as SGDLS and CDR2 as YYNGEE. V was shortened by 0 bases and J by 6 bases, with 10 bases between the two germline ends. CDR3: CASSVDAWSEQYF. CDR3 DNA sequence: TGTGCCAGCAGCGTAGATGCGTGGAGCGAGCAGTACTTC.

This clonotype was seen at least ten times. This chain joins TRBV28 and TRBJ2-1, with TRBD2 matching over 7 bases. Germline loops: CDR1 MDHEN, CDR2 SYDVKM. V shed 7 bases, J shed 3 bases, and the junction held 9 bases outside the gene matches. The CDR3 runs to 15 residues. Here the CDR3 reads CASTRPGLLYNEQFF. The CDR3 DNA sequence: TGTGCCAGCACCAGACCGGGACTACTCTACAATGAGCAGTTCTTC. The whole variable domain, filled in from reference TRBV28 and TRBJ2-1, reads DVKVTQSSRYLVKRTGEKVFLECVQDMDHENMFWYRQDPGLGLRLIYFSYDVKMKEKGDIPEGYSVSREKKERFSLILESASTNQTSMYLCASTRPGLLYNEQFFGPGTRLTVL.

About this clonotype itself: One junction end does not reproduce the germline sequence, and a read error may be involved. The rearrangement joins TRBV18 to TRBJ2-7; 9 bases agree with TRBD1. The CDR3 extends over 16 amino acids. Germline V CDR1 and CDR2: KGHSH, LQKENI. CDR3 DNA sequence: TGTGCCAGCTCACCATCGGGACAGGGAAGCTCCTACGAGCGGTACTTC. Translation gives CASSPSGQGSSYERYF.

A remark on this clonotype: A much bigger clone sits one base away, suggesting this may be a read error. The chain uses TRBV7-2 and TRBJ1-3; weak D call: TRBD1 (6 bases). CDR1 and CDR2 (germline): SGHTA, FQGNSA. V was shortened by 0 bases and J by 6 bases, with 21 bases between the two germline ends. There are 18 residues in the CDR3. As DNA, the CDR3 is TGTGCCAGCAGCTTAGCGTTTGGGGGGGCCCTCGGTGAAAACACCATATATTTT. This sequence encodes CASSLAFGGALGENTIYF.

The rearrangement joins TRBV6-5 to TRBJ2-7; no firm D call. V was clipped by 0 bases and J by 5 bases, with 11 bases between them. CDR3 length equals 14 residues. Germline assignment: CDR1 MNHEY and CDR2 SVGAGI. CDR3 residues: CASSYSSLPHEQYF. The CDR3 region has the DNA TGTGCCAGCAGTTACTCGTCCCTCCCCCACGAGCAGTACTTC.

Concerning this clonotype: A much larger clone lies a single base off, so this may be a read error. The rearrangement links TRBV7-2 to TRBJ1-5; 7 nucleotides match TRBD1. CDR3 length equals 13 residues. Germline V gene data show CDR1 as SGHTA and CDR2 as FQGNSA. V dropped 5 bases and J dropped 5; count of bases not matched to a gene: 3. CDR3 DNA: TGTGCCAGCAGCCGGGACAGCTATCAGCCCCAGCATTTT. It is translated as CASSRDSYQPQHF.

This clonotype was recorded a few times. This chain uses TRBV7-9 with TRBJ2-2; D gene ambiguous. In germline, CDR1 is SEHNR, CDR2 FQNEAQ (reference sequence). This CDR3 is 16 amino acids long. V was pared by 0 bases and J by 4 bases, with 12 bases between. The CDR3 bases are TGTGCCAGCAGCTTAGCGGCAGGATTCCCCACCGGGGAGCTGTTTTTT. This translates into CASSLAAGFPTGELFF.

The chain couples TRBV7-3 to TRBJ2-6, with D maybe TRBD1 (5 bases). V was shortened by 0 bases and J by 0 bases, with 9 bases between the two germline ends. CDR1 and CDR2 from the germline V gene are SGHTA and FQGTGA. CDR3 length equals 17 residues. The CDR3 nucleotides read TGTGCCAGCAGCTTAACTCAGGGCGGCTCTGGGGCCAACGTCCTGACTTTC. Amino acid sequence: CASSLTQGGSGANVLTF.

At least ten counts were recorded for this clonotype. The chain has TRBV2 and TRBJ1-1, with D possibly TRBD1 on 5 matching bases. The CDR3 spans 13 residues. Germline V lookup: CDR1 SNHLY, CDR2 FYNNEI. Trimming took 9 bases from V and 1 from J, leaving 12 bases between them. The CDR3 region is CASEIGGNTEAFF. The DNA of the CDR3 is TGTGCCAGTGAGATCGGGGGGAACACTGAAGCTTTCTTT.

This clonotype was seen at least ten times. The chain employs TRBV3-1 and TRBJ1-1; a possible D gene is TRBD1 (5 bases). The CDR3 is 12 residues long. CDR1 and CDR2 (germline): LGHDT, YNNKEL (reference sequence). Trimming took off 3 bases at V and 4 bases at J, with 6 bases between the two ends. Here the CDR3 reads CASSQGTTEAFF. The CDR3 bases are TGTGCCAGCAGCCAGGGGACCACTGAAGCTTTCTTT. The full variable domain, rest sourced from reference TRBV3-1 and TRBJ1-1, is DTAVSQTPKYLVTQMGNDKSIKCEQNLGHDTMYWYKQDSKKFLKIMFSYNNKELIINETVPNRFSPKSPDKAHLNLHINSLELGDSAVYFCASSQGTTEAFFGQGTRLTVV.

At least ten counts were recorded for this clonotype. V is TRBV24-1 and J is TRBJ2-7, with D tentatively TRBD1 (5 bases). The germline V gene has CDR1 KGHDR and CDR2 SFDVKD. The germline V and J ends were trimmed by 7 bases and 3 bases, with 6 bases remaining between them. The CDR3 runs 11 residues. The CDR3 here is CATSQGYEQYF. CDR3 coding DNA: TGTGCCACCAGCCAGGGCTACGAGCAGTACTTC.

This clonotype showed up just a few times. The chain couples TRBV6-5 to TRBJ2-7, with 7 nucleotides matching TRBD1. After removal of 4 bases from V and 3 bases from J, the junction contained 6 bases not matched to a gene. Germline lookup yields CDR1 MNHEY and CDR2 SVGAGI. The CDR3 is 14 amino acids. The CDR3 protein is CASSSAGTDYEQYF. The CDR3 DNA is TGTGCCAGCAGTTCGGCCGGGACAGACTACGAGCAGTACTTC.

CDR3 in DNA: TGTGCCAGCAGCCTGACAGGCTTCGGCACAGATACGCAGTATTTT. Translating gives CASSLTGFGTDTQYF. This rearrangement joins TRBV27 to TRBJ2-3; tentative D call: TRBD1 (6 bases). V dropped 6 bases and J dropped 1 base, with 14 bases sitting between them. This CDR3 has 15 amino acids. The germline V gene encodes CDR1 MNHEY and CDR2 SMNVEV (reference sequence).

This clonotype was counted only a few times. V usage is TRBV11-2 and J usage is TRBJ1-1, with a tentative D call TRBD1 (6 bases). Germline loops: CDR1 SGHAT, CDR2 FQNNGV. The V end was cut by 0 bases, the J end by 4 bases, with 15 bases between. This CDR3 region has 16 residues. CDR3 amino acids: CASSLERGARGTEAFF. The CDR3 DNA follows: TGTGCCAGCAGCTTAGAACGGGGGGCGCGGGGCACTGAAGCTTTCTTT.